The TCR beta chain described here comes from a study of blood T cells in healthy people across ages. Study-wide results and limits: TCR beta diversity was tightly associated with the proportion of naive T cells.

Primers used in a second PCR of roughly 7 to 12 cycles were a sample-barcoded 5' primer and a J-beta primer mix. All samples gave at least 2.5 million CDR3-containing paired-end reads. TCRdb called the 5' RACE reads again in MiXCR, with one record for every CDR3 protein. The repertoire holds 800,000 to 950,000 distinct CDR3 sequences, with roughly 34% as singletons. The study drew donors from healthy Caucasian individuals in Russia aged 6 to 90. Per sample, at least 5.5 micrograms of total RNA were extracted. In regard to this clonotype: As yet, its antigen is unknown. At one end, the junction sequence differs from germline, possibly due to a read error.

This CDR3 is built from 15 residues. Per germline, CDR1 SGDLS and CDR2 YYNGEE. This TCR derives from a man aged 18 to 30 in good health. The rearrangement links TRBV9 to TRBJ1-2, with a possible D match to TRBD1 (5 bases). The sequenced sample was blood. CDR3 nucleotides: TGTGCCGGCAGCGTAGGGAGAACAGGTCCCTATGGCTACACCTTC. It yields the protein CAGSVGRTGPYGYTF.